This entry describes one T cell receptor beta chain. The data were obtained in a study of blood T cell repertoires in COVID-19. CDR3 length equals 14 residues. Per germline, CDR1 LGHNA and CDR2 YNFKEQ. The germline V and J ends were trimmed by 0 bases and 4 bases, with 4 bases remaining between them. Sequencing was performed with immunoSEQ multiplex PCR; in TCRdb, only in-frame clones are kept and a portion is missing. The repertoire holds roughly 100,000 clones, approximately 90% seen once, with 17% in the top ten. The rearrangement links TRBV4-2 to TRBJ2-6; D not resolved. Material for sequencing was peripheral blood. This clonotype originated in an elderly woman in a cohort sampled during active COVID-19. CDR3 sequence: CASSQDGGANVLTF. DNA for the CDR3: TGTGCCAGCAGCCAAGACGGGGGGGCCAACGTCCTGACTTTC.